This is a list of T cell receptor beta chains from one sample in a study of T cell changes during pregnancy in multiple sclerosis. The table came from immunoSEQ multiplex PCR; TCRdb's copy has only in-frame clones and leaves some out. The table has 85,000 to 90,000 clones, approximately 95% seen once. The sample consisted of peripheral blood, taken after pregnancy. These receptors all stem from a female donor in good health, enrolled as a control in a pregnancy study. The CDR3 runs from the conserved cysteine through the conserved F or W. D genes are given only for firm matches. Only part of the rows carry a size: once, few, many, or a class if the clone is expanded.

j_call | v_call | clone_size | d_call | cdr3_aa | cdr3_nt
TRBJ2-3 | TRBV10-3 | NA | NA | CAISVAASTDTQYF | TGTGCCATCAGTGTAGCGGCTAGCACAGATACGCAGTATTTT
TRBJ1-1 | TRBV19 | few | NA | CASTFNTEAFF | TGTGCCAGTACCTTTAACACTGAAGCTTTCTTT
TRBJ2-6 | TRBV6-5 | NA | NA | CASHSSGANVLTF | TGTGCCAGTCACAGTTCCGGGGCCAACGTCCTGACTTTC
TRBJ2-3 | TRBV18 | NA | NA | CASSPSEADTQYF | TGTGCCAGCTCACCATCAGAGGCGGATACGCAGTATTTT
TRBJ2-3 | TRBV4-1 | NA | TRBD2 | CASSRTSGALEDTQYF | TGCGCCAGCAGCCGAACTAGCGGCGCGCTTGAAGATACGCAGTATTTT
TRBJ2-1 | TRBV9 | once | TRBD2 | CASSVPPSGRVVDEQFF | TGTGCCAGCAGCGTACCACCTAGCGGGAGGGTTGTAGATGAGCAGTTCTTC
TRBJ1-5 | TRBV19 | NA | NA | CASTRLYNQPQHF | TGTGCCAGTACCAGGCTTTACAATCAGCCCCAGCATTTT
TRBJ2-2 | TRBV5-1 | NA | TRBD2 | CASSLDTSGRRNTGELFF | TGCGCCAGCAGCTTGGATACTAGCGGGAGGCGTAACACCGGGGAGCTGTTTTTT
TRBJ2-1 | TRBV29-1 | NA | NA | CSVGTGVYNEQFF | TGCAGCGTTGGGACTGGGGTCTACAATGAGCAGTTCTTC
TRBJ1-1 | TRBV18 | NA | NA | CASSPETGNTEAFF | TGTGCCAGCTCCCCTGAGACGGGGAACACTGAAGCTTTCTTT
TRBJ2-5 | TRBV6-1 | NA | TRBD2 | CASSEETGGQETQYF | TGTGCCAGCAGTGAAGAAACGGGAGGGCAAGAGACCCAGTACTTC
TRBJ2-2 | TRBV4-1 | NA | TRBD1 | CASSQRQGNTGELFF | TGCGCCAGCAGCCAAAGACAGGGGAACACCGGGGAGCTGTTTTTT
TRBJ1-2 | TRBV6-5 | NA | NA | CASSYSPGADGYTF | TGTGCCAGCAGTTACTCGCCAGGGGCGGATGGCTACACCTTC
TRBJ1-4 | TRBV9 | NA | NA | CASSVSSRGVEKLFF | TGTGCCAGCAGCGTATCAAGCAGGGGAGTCGAAAAACTGTTTTTT
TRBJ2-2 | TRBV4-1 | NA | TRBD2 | CASSPLLAGGWETGELFF | TGCGCCAGCAGCCCCCTACTAGCGGGAGGGTGGGAGACCGGGGAGCTGTTTTTT
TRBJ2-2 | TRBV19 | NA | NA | CASSIDQVPTGELFF | TGTGCCAGTAGTATAGATCAGGTTCCCACCGGGGAGCTGTTTTTT
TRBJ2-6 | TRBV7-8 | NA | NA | CASSLGQAGANVLTF | TGTGCCAGCAGCTTAGGACAGGCTGGGGCCAACGTCCTGACTTTC
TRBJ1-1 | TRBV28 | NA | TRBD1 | CASSLPTGTAAFF | TGTGCCAGCAGTTTACCTACCGGGACAGCGGCTTTCTTT
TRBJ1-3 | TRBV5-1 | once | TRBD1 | CASSPGQGTIYF | TGCGCCAGCAGCCCCGGACAGGGGACCATATATTTT
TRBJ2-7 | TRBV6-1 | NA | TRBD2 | CASNQNAGGPYEQYF | TGTGCCAGCAATCAGAATGCGGGAGGCCCCTACGAGCAGTACTTC
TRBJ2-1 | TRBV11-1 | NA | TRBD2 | CASRLAGSVYNEQFF | TGTGCCAGCAGACTAGCGGGGTCCGTCTACAATGAGCAGTTCTTC
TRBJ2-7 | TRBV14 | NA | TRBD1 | CASSQVTGGSYEQYF | TGTGCCAGCAGCCAAGTCACAGGGGGCTCCTACGAGCAGTACTTC
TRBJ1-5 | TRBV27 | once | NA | CASSFMAGNQPQHF | TGTGCCAGCAGTTTTATGGCGGGCAATCAGCCCCAGCATTTT
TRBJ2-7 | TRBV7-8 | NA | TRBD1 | CASSLGDRYEQYF | TGTGCCAGCAGCCTCGGGGACAGATACGAGCAGTACTTC
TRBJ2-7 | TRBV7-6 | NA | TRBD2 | CASSSPGLAGARNEQYF | TGTGCCAGCAGTAGCCCGGGACTAGCGGGAGCACGCAACGAGCAGTACTTC
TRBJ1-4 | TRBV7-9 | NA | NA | CASSLPLGAGTNEKLFF | TGTGCCAGCAGCCTCCCGTTGGGGGCGGGAACTAATGAAAAACTGTTTTTT
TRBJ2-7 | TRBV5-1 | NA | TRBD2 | CASSSSSFGTSYEQYF | TGCGCCAGCAGCTCCTCTTCGTTCGGGACTAGCTACGAGCAGTACTTC
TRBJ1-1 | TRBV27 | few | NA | CASRTTLNTEAFF | TGTGCCAGCCGGACAACTTTGAACACTGAAGCTTTCTTT
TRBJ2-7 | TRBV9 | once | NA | CASSVGGWVYEQYF | TGTGCCAGCAGCGTAGGAGGGTGGGTCTACGAGCAGTACTTC
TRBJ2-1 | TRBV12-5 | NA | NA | CASAWGGTYNEQFF | TGTGCTAGTGCCTGGGGCGGAACCTACAATGAGCAGTTCTTC
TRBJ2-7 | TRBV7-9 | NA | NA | CASSFHQGTKEQYF | TGTGCCAGCAGCTTCCATCAAGGAACTAAGGAGCAGTACTTC
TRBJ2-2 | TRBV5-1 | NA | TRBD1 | CASHDRDGTGELFF | TGCGCCAGCCACGACAGGGATGGCACCGGGGAGCTGTTTTTT
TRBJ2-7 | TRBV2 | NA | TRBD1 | CASTNGQGVSSYEQYF | TGTGCCAGCACCAACGGACAGGGGGTTAGCTCCTACGAGCAGTACTTC
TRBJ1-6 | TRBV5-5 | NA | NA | CASSLGRGRSGSPLHF | TGTGCCAGCAGCTTGGGGCGTGGCAGGTCAGGATCACCCCTCCACTTT
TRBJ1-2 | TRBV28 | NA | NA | CASRRVVSSDYGYTF | TGTGCCAGCAGGAGAGTGGTTAGTTCCGACTATGGCTACACCTTC
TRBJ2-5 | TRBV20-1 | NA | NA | CSASVSETQYF | TGCAGTGCTAGCGTTTCGGAGACCCAGTACTTC
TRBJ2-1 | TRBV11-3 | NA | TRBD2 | CASSEQRLAGINEQFF | TGTGCCAGCAGCGAACAAAGACTAGCGGGAATCAATGAGCAGTTCTTC
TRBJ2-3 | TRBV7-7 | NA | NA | CASSLVTRGADTQYF | TGTGCCAGCAGCTTAGTTACCAGGGGTGCAGATACGCAGTATTTT
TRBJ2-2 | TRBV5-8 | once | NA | CASSLGTVSPNTGELFF | TGTGCCAGCAGCTTGGGGACAGTCTCCCCGAACACCGGGGAGCTGTTTTTT
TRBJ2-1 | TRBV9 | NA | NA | CASSPTPHGYNEQFF | TGTGCCAGCAGCCCGACTCCTCACGGCTACAATGAGCAGTTCTTC
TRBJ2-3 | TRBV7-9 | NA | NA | CASGPGGGLTDTQYF | TGTGCCAGCGGACCTGGTGGGGGACTCACAGATACGCAGTATTTT
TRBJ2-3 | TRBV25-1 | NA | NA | CASSELIAGNTQYF | TGTGCCAGCAGTGAATTGATAGCAGGGAATACGCAGTATTTT
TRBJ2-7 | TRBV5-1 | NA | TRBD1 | CASSLIGTGVDEQYF | TGCGCCAGCAGCTTAATCGGGACAGGGGTAGACGAGCAGTACTTC
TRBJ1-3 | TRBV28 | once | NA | CASSLRVPSGNTIYF | TGTGCCAGCAGTTTACGGGTTCCCTCTGGAAACACCATATATTTT
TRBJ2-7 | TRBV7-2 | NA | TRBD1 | CASSNRDRGYIEQYF | TGTGCCAGCAGCAACCGGGACAGGGGGTATATCGAGCAGTACTTC
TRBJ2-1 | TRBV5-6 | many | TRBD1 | CASSLEGQGHEQFF | TGTGCCAGCAGCTTGGAAGGACAGGGACATGAGCAGTTCTTC
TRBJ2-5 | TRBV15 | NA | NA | CATSGSSLETQYF | TGTGCCACCAGCGGGAGTTCTTTGGAGACCCAGTACTTC
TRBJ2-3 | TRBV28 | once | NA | CASTLGGPGTDTQYF | TGTGCCAGCACCCTAGGGGGACCTGGCACAGATACGCAGTATTTT
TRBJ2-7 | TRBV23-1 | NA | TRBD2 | CASGSGGQNYEQYF | TGCGCCAGCGGCAGCGGGGGACAAAACTACGAGCAGTACTTC
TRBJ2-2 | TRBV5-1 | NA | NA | CASSPLNSDTGELFF | TGCGCCAGCAGCCCTTTAAACAGTGACACCGGGGAGCTGTTTTTT
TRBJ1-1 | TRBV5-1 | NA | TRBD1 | CASSLVGTGGGGTEAFF | TGCGCCAGCAGCTTGGTGGGGACAGGGGGGGGAGGCACTGAAGCTTTCTTT
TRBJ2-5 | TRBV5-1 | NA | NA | CASRRTDGETQYF | TGCGCCAGCAGGCGGACAGACGGGGAGACCCAGTACTTC